This is a list of T cell receptor beta chains from one sample in a study of T cells in Graves' hyperthyroidism and ophthalmopathy. One entry per CDR3 protein, called by TCRdb with MiXCR from the multiplex PCR reads. This sample has more than 500,000 distinct CDR3 sequences; 14% occur once, and the top ten carry approximately 13%. Material: blood. Receptor source: a woman in her thirties or forties with Graves' hyperthyroidism. Both conserved end residues are trimmed from each CDR3. The D gene is left open where the match is weak. A row's size may be missing; if present it is once, few, many or a size class.

j_call d_call v_call clone_size cdr3_aa
TRBJ2-7 TRBD2 TRBV3-1 many ASSQVDSGRAGEQY
TRBJ2-1 - TRBV7-6 - ASSLISGEKDEQF
TRBJ2-7 - TRBV29-1 - SVEAGQASYEQY
TRBJ2-1 TRBD1 TRBV12-3/TRBV12-4 many ASRSLDRGDNEQF
TRBJ2-1 - TRBV12-3/TRBV12-4 many ASSKEGRFYNEQF
TRBJ2-1 - TRBV12-3/TRBV12-4 many ASSLLAASGHEQF
TRBJ2-1 TRBD2 TRBV6-1 few ASSGAGGSSYEQF
TRBJ2-7 TRBD1 TRBV3-1 - ASSSPGQASEQY
TRBJ1-4 - TRBV11-3 few ASSPSGAGEKLF
TRBJ2-7 - TRBV20-1 - SATRGGAYEQY
TRBJ2-3 - TRBV12-3/TRBV12-4 many ASSARGTSTDTQY
TRBJ2-3 - TRBV7-9 many ASSLSGTITDTQY
TRBJ2-1 TRBD2 TRBV7-3 many ASSFGTSEYNEQF
TRBJ2-7 - TRBV27 many ASSPQLRMGYEQY
TRBJ2-3 - TRBV19 - ASSSLPPGVSTDTQY
TRBJ1-5 - TRBV6-1 many ASTLAGFSNQPQH
TRBJ1-2 TRBD1 TRBV19 - ASRGQGDNYGYT
TRBJ2-1 TRBD2 TRBV7-3 - ASSFTGGPNEQF
TRBJ2-1 - TRBV7-8 many ASSPGTSYNEQF
TRBJ1-1 - TRBV20-1 - SVLQGHTEAF
TRBJ1-2 TRBD1 TRBV24-1 few ATSDARTGHLDGYT
TRBJ2-7 TRBD1 TRBV10-3 many ATVTGTGDFEQY
TRBJ2-2 TRBD2 TRBV10-3 few AISGVPAGASKGTGELF
TRBJ2-1 TRBD2 TRBV7-9 many ASSLAGTSGMNEQF
TRBJ2-1 TRBD2 TRBV24-1 many ATSDPGGRNEQF
TRBJ2-1 - TRBV5-8 many ASSTDSPNEQF
TRBJ2-2 TRBD2 TRBV7-9 many ASTSSLAGESGELF
TRBJ2-3 TRBD2 TRBV6-2/TRBV6-3 few ASAPAGVSTDTQY
TRBJ2-5 TRBD2 TRBV27 many ASRPKGGSQETQY
TRBJ2-1 TRBD2 TRBV20-1 - SANAGGAYNEQF
TRBJ2-2 TRBD2 TRBV28 - VVLGGDTGELF
TRBJ2-7 - TRBV25-1 - ASSGGAADLEQY
TRBJ1-1 - TRBV12-3/TRBV12-4 many ASTVWGANTEAF
TRBJ2-5 - TRBV3-1 many ASSQETRTKETQY
TRBJ2-1 - TRBV18 - ASSPPGDRSINEQF
TRBJ2-7 - TRBV24-1 many ATSDSTGGEQY
TRBJ2-7 TRBD2 TRBV19 few ASSITGLVYEQY
TRBJ1-5 - TRBV18 many ASSPQRGTSNQPQH
TRBJ1-4 TRBD1 TRBV7-9 - ASSPPRDRANEKLF
TRBJ2-3 - TRBV9 few ASSVKGQSDTQY
TRBJ1-5 - TRBV28 many ASSFSPGYNQPQH
TRBJ2-2 - TRBV6-1 many ASSERGLDTGELF
TRBJ2-1 TRBD2 TRBV7-9 many ASSFGTSGRNEQF
TRBJ1-1 - TRBV12-3/TRBV12-4 many ASRLDYSSTEAF
TRBJ1-4 TRBD1 TRBV6-1 many ASSLRDSSKKLF
TRBJ2-7 TRBD1 TRBV2 many ASLDRGRDEQY
TRBJ2-7 - TRBV2 many ASNLSYEQY
TRBJ1-4 - TRBV7-9 many ASTPDGNPSATNEKLF
TRBJ2-1 TRBD2 TRBV28 many ASSLSTSGSMLSEQF
TRBJ1-5 - TRBV12-3/TRBV12-4 many ASSLGLNSNQPQH
TRBJ1-1 - TRBV18 many ASSPGYGLTEAF
TRBJ1-2 - TRBV24-1 - ATSDPDQTGYT
TRBJ2-7 - TRBV5-1 many ASSLTLTVDGYEQY